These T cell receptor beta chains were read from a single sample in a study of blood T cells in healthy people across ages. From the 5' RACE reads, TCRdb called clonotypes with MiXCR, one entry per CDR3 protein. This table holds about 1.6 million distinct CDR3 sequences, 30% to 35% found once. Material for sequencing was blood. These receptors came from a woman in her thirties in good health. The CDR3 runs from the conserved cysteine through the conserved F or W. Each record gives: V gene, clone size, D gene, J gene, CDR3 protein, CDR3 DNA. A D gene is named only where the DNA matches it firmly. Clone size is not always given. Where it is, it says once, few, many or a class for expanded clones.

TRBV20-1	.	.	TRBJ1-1	CSARDDGWAGNTEAFF	TGCAGTGCTAGAGATGACGGCTGGGCAGGGAACACTGAAGCTTTCTTT
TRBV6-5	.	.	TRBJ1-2	CASSYSRSDGRGGLGGYTF	TGTGCCAGCAGTTACTCGAGAAGCGACGGACGAGGGGGTCTGGGTGGCTACACCTTC
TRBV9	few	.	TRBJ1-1	CASSPPGVGTEAFF	TGTGCCAGCAGCCCCCCAGGGGTAGGCACTGAAGCTTTCTTT
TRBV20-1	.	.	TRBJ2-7	CSAIFRSGVQYF	TGCAGTGCAATCTTTAGATCTGGGGTGCAGTACTTC
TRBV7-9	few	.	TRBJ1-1	CASSLGSGQQEAFF	TGTGCCAGCAGCTTAGGGTCGGGGCAACAGGAAGCTTTCTTT
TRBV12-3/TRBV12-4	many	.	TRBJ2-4	CASSAPGAKNIQYF	TGTGCCAGCAGTGCCCCCGGGGCCAAAAACATTCAGTACTTC
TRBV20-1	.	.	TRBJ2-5	CSVSVGGYETQYF	TGCAGTGTCTCTGTGGGAGGTTACGAGACCCAGTACTTC
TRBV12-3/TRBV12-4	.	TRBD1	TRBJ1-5	CASSFQGEVSNQPQHF	TGTGCCAGCAGTTTTCAGGGGGAAGTCAGCAATCAGCCCCAGCATTTT
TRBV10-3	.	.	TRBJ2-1	CAISESGFGDEQFF	TGTGCCATCAGTGAGTCAGGGTTTGGCGATGAGCAGTTCTTC
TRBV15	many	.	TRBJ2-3	CATSRAGQFTDTQYF	TGTGCCACCAGCAGAGCCGGACAGTTCACAGATACGCAGTATTTT
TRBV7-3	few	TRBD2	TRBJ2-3	CASSRNPRGVSDTQYF	TGTGCCAGCAGCCGAAATCCTCGGGGGGTTTCAGATACGCAGTATTTT
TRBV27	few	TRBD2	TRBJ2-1	CASSLSGREASYNEQFF	TGTGCCAGCAGTTTATCCGGTCGGGAGGCCTCCTACAATGAGCAGTTCTTC
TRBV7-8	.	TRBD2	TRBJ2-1	CASSSYSGTNNEQFF	TGTGCCAGCAGCTCCTATAGCGGGACTAACAATGAGCAGTTCTTC
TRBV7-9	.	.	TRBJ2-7	CASSLASLSRDHSYEQYF	TGTGCCAGCAGCTTAGCTTCACTCTCCCGGGACCACTCCTACGAGCAGTACTTC
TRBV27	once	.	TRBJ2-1	CASSFHREYNEQFF	TGTGCCAGCAGTTTCCACAGGGAATACAATGAGCAGTTCTTC
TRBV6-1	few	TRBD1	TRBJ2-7	CASSDATGAGYEQYF	TGTGCCAGCAGTGACGCGACAGGGGCCGGCTACGAGCAGTACTTC
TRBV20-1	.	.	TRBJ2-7	CSAIPGGNSYEQYF	TGCAGTGCTATCCCTGGTGGGAACTCCTACGAGCAGTACTTC
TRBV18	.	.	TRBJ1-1	CASSDRTVNTEAFF	TGTGCCAGCTCTGATAGGACGGTGAACACTGAAGCTTTCTTT
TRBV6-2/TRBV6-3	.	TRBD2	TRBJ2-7	CASSWSLSGTSGYEQYF	TGTGCCAGCAGTTGGTCCCTATCCGGGACTAGCGGGTACGAGCAGTACTTC
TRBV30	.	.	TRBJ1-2	CAWSVQNGYTF	TGTGCCTGGAGTGTACAAAATGGCTACACCTTC
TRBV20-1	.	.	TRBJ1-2	CSARAGTRDYGYTF	TGCAGTGCTAGAGCCGGGACCAGGGACTATGGCTACACCTTC
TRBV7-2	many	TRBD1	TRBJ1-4	CASSLGGTGEEKLFF	TGTGCCAGCAGCTTAGGTGGGACAGGCGAGGAAAAACTGTTTTTT
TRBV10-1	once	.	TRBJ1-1	CASSTRTARGRITEAFF	TGCGCCAGCAGTACCCGGACGGCAAGGGGAAGGATCACTGAAGCTTTCTTT
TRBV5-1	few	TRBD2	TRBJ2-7	CASSPITSGGGYEQYF	TGCGCCAGCAGCCCCATAACGAGCGGGGGAGGATACGAGCAGTACTTC
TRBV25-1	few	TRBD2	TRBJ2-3	CASSARAGPTDTQYF	TGTGCCAGCAGTGCAAGAGCGGGACCCACAGATACGCAGTATTTT
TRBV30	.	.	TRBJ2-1	CAWSARRSRVNEQFF	TGTGCCTGGTCCGCTAGGCGGTCCCGGGTCAATGAGCAGTTCTTC
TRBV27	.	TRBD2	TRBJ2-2	CASSASGRATGELFF	TGTGCCAGCAGTGCCAGCGGGAGAGCCACCGGGGAGCTGTTTTTT
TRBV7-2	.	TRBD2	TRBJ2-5	CASSFSGGLLETQYF	TGTGCCAGCAGCTTCAGCGGGGGGCTCTTAGAGACCCAGTACTTC
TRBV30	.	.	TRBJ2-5	CAWSPNRVRETQYF	TGTGCCTGGAGCCCCAACAGGGTACGAGAGACCCAGTACTTC
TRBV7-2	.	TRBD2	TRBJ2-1	CASSWEEREISDEQFF	TGTGCCAGCAGCTGGGAAGAGCGGGAGATTAGCGATGAGCAGTTCTTC
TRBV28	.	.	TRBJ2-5	CASSPGHTLGTETQYF	TGTGCCAGCAGCCCGGGACACACTTTAGGCACAGAGACCCAGTACTTC
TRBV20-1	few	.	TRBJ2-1	CSARDPTENEQFF	TGCAGTGCTAGAGATCCTACAGAGAATGAGCAGTTCTTC
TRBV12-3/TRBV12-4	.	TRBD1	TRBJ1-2	CASRPRQGYGYTF	TGTGCCAGCAGGCCCCGACAGGGGTATGGCTACACCTTC
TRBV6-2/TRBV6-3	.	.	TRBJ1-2	CASSYRGVPNYGYTF	TGTGCCAGCAGTTACCGGGGAGTCCCAAACTATGGCTACACCTTC
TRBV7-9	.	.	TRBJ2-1	CASFHFRSYNEQFF	TGTGCCAGCTTTCACTTCCGCTCCTACAATGAGCAGTTCTTC
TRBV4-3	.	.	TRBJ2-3	CAGSGASTDTQYF	TGCGCCGGCAGTGGGGCAAGCACAGATACGCAGTATTTT
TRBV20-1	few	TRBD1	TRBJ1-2	CSARGLQGAVYGYTF	TGCAGTGCTAGAGGTTTACAGGGGGCCGTTTATGGCTACACCTTC
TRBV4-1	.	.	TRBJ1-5	CASSQVAGRVVGNQPQHF	TGCGCCAGCAGCCAAGTAGCAGGGAGGGTAGTGGGCAATCAGCCCCAGCATTTT
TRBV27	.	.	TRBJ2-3	CASSPRGAKEDTQYF	TGTGCCAGCAGCCCAAGGGGGGCAAAGGAAGATACGCAGTATTTT
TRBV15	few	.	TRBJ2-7	CATSRVGSREQYF	TGTGCCACCAGCAGAGTGGGGTCTAGGGAGCAGTACTTC
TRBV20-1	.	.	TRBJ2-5	CSAALRGGTQYF	TGCAGTGCTGCCCTACGGGGAGGGACCCAGTACTTC
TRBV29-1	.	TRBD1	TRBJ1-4	CSASGGDEKLFF	TGCAGCGCCTCAGGGGGAGATGAAAAACTGTTTTTT
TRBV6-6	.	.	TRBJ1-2	CASSHTDGVHGYTF	TGTGCCAGCAGCCACACCGACGGGGTACATGGCTACACCTTC